This T cell receptor beta chain was documented in a study of blood T cell repertoires in COVID-19. This CDR3 contains 16 residues. The germline V gene encodes CDR1 GTSNPN and CDR2 SVGIG (reference sequence). Trimming took off 1 base at V and 1 base at J, with 16 bases between the two ends. Measured with immunoSEQ multiplex PCR; TCRdb has only the in-frame clones, and not every one. There are 150,000 to 200,000 clones in the sample; 60% to 80% occur only once, and 17% lies in the top ten. The sequencing input was peripheral blood. The clonotype comes from a man aged 60-69 years with active or convalescent COVID-19. This chain joins TRBV30 and TRBJ2-5; D is possibly TRBD1 (5 bases). The CDR3 reads CAWSAPNSGSQETQYF. DNA of the CDR3: TGTGCCTGGAGTGCGCCTAACTCAGGGTCCCAAGAGACCCAGTACTTC.